This passage covers 6 T cell receptor beta chains from one sample sequenced in a study of T cell responses to AZD1222 COVID-19 vaccine. Using immunoSEQ multiplex PCR, the repertoire was profiled, and TCRdb retains in-frame clones only, with some absent. The table lists some 31,000 clones, 70% to 90% of them singletons. The sequenced sample was peripheral blood, obtained 28 days after the second AZD1222 dose. Receptors were obtained from an adult who received the AZD1222 COVID-19 vaccine.

This clone was seen a handful of times. V gene TRBV5-1 combines with J gene TRBJ2-7, with D tentatively TRBD2 (6 bases). V lost 0 bases, J lost 0 bases, and 10 bases lay in between. Germline V lookup: CDR1 SGHRS, CDR2 YFSETQ. The CDR3 length is 15 residues. The CDR3 region is CASSLVQRASYEQYF. CDR3 bases: TGCGCCAGCAGCTTGGTCCAGCGGGCCTCCTACGAGCAGTACTTC.

Only one count was recorded for this clone. The chain combines TRBV28 with TRBJ1-2, with TRBD1 as a possible D gene (5 bases). Trimming left V 5 bases short and J 4 bases short, with 11 bases between. Per the germline V gene, CDR1 is MDHEN and CDR2 is SYDVKM. The CDR3 contains 13 residues. The CDR3 loop is CASSRSGFYGYTF. The CDR3 bases are TGTGCCAGCAGTCGGTCAGGGTTCTATGGCTACACCTTC.

Written as DNA, the CDR3 is TGTGCCAGCAGGGCGGTATCCTACGAGCAGTACTTC. Encoded protein: CASRAVSYEQYF. The V gene is TRBV2, the J gene TRBJ2-7; D gene ambiguous. This CDR3 region has 12 residues. The germline V gene encodes CDR1 SNHLY and CDR2 FYNNEI. Trimming cost V 6 bases and J 1 base, with 7 bases left between them.

The CDR3 loop reads CASSQAVAGVGNIQYF. The DNA for the CDR3 is TGCGCCAGCAGCCAAGCGGTAGCGGGGGTTGGGAACATTCAGTACTTC. J is TRBJ2-4 and V is TRBV4-1, with 9 bases fitting TRBD2. Germline CDR1 MGHRA, CDR2 YSYEKL. The CDR3 consists of 16 residues. V lost 1 base to trimming and J lost 7 bases; unmatched junction nucleotides: 8.

V gene TRBV10-3 combines with J gene TRBJ2-7; TRBD2 matches at 11 bases. CDR1 and CDR2 (germline): ENHRY, SYGVKD. The CDR3 is made up of 14 amino acids. Germline trimming cut 7 bases from V and 6 bases from J; bases unmatched to any gene: 8. The CDR3 protein is CAIKSLAGGAEQYF. Here the CDR3 DNA reads TGTGCCATCAAGAGCCTAGCGGGGGGTGCCGAGCAGTACTTC.

This chain connects TRBV4-3 to TRBJ2-2; D may match TRBD1 or TRBD2 (5 bases each). Germline values: CDR1 LGHNA, CDR2 YSLEER. The CDR3 loop spans 16 amino acids. The V end lost 3 bases, the J end lost 4 bases, and 15 bases lay between the germline ends. CDR3 protein: CASSQRGASGTGELFF. In DNA form, the CDR3 reads TGCGCCAGCAGCCAGAGGGGAGCGTCAGGCACCGGGGAGCTGTTTTTT.